The clone carrying this TCR beta chain was detected a few times. Its specificity is not known. This record belongs to a study of early T cells in non-severe SARS-CoV-2 infection. Whole-study context: The study sequenced bulk RNA from unsorted whole blood, with chains unpaired.

Points from the study as a whole: VDJdb-based annotation leaned toward anti-spike CD8 responses and missed private and CD4 specificities.

Tagging with unique molecular identifiers was applied to individual cDNA molecules. TCRdb reanalysed the 5' RACE reads using MiXCR and keeps one entry per CDR3 protein. The sample includes approximately 22,000 distinct CDR3 sequences, approximately 5.8% of them seen just once. CDR1 is KGHDR and CDR2 is SFDVKD in the germline V gene. V lost 5 bases and J lost 2, with 6 bases in between. The CDR3 sequence is 14 residues long. The receptor comes from an adult who was a healthcare worker with PCR-confirmed SARS-CoV-2 infection or an uninfected control (not recorded which). This rearrangement joins TRBV24-1 to TRBJ2-6; D not certain. Sample: whole blood, taken at baseline. The DNA for the CDR3 is TGTGCCACCAGTGCCGGACCTGGGGCCAACGTCCTGACTTTC. Protein product: CATSAGPGANVLTF.